The TCR beta chain described here comes from a study of beta chain features in type 1 diabetes. Study observations and caveats: Since sequencing was performed on cDNA, cells with high TCR expression could be over-represented.

Note on this clone: Antigen specificity is unknown.

The investigators reverse transcribed all of the isolated RNA, so they sequenced expressed TCRB transcripts. The average output of naive, central memory and regulatory T cell samples was several million reads. Profiled with immunoSEQ multiplex PCR; TCRdb holds only in-frame clones, not every one. Of under 900,000 clones in the sample, under 20% were seen once. The germline V gene encodes CDR1 LGHNA and CDR2 YNFKEQ. This CDR3 contains 18 residues. Trimming cost V 1 base and J 2 bases; bases outside gene matches: 8. Donors contributed one heparinised blood draw apiece, averaging about 116 mL. The specimen was naive CD4+ T cells from blood. This rearrangement joins TRBV4-2 to TRBJ2-7, with 13 nucleotides matching TRBD2. The clonotype comes from a woman between 18 and 30 years old in good health. CDR3 sequence reads: CASSQGTSGRADAYEQYF. The DNA for the CDR3 is TGTGCCAGCAGCCAAGGTACTAGCGGGAGGGCCGATGCCTACGAGCAGTACTTC.